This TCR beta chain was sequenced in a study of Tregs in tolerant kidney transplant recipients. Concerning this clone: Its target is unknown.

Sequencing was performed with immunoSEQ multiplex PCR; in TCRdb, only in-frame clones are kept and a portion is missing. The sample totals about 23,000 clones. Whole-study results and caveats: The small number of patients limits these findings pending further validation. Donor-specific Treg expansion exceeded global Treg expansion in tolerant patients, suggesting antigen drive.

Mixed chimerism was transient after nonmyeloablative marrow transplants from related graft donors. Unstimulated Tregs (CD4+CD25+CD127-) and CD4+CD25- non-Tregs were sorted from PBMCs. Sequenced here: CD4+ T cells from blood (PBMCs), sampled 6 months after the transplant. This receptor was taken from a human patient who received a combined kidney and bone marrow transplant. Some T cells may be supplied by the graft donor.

The DNA read from the CDR3 is TGCAGCGTTGAGGTTGGAGGGGTCCGGGAGACC. Amino acids: CSVEVGGVRET. The entire CDR3 reads CSVEVGGVRETQYF. J is TRBJ2-5 and V is TRBV29-1; D perhaps matches TRBD2 (6 bases). Sequencing ends 3 residues short of the CDR3 end; the germline J gene provides the rest. Germline loops: CDR1 SQVTM, CDR2 ANQGSEA. This CDR3 comprises 14 residues. The V end lost 3 bases, the J end lost 5 bases, and 16 bases lay between the germline ends.